This section outlines one T cell receptor beta chain sequence together with its context. This clonotype was seen repeatedly, ten times or more. The target of this receptor is not known. No base quality values were provided; no much bigger clone lies one nucleotide off. These data originate in a study of T-cell reconstitution after alpha-beta-depleted transplantation in children (dated by TCRdb to the mid-2010s). In terms of the full investigation: Using TCR repertoire profiling, the study followed T-cell immune reconstitution in a quantitative way in children after TCRalphabeta/CD19-depleted allogeneic hematopoietic cell transplantation. What the authors observed across the whole study: In some patients, the high TCRbeta diversity seen at day 60 was put down to recipient T cells and intrathymic progenitors that had survived conditioning. Over subsequent months, a decline in hyperexpanded clone frequencies was noted, and after one year, T-cell counts and TCRbeta diversity were mostly ascribed to newly produced T cells. About two months after transplant, the apparently early recovery of alphabetaT-cell counts reportedly depended on just several hundred clones that had expanded rapidly and came from non-depleted graft cells.

The method behind the library was PCR. TCRdb lists the instrument as Illumina HiSeq 2500. Molecular barcoding was employed in the preparation of TCR libraries, with unique molecular identifiers being used to normalize TCRbeta repertoire quantification. The raw public data were reprocessed by TCRdb itself: fastp quality trimming at Q25, MiXCR clonotype calling, in-frame beta chains only. Duplicate CDR3 protein sequences are folded into a single record with the most common DNA and genes. For this sample there are 700,000 or so distinct CDR3 sequences; approximately 14% appear just once. The leading ten clones occupy about 0.79% of the sample. Reading the label with the study, this specimen's treatment or condition is: allogeneic hematopoietic cell transplantation with graft depleted of TCRalphabeta T cells and CD19 B cells. The transplant recipients were children given TCRalphabeta/CD19-depleted allogeneic hematopoietic cell grafts.

The sequence was obtained from a girl aged 2 to 10 with congenital amegakaryocytic thrombocytopenia, due to receive a stem cell transplant. This specimen consisted of PBMCs, obtained before TCRalphabeta/CD19-depleted stem cell transplant.

The CDR3 corresponds to CSARDRRTNTEAFF. Here is the DNA: TGCAGTGCTAGAGATAGGCGGACGAACACTGAAGCTTTCTTT. This chain joins TRBV20-1 to TRBJ1-1; too little of a D gene remains to name it. The CDR3 goes from the cysteine to the phenylalanine over 14 residues. Only CDR3 DNA is held: 42 bases, read in frame from base 1. The trim is 0 bases for V and 1 base for J, with a gap of 9 bases between the germline ends. The germline V gene (reference sequence) yields DFQATT for CDR1 and SNEGSKA for CDR2.